This T cell receptor (beta chain) originates from a study of cytomegalovirus exposure and HLA in healthy donors. Points from the study as a whole: CMV serostatus alone was available as immune exposure information. Rarity held for most TCR sequences, but there were some public TCRs that occurred in many donors.

Concerning this clone: The target antigen is unknown.

The primer mix had 60 Vbeta and 13 Jbeta primers. The protocol was immunoSEQ multiplex PCR, while the TCRdb copy is restricted to in-frame clones and leaves out a portion. The sample consists of some 150,000 clones, roughly 80% of them appearing once. Germline CDR1 SGHKS, CDR2 YYEKEE (reference sequence). The CDR3 runs 15 residues. Trimming shortened V by 2 bases and J by 8 bases, and 19 bases separated the two germline ends. As for the donors, each was a healthy bone marrow donor. The genes are TRBV5-5 and TRBJ1-2, with D unclear. Sequencing was performed on PBMCs. The sequence came from a woman in her late teens or twenties in good health and CMV-seronegative. In DNA form, the CDR3 reads TGTGCCAGCAGCTTCGACCTTCCACGACCTAGAGGCTACACCTTC. This gives the protein CASSFDLPRPRGYTF.